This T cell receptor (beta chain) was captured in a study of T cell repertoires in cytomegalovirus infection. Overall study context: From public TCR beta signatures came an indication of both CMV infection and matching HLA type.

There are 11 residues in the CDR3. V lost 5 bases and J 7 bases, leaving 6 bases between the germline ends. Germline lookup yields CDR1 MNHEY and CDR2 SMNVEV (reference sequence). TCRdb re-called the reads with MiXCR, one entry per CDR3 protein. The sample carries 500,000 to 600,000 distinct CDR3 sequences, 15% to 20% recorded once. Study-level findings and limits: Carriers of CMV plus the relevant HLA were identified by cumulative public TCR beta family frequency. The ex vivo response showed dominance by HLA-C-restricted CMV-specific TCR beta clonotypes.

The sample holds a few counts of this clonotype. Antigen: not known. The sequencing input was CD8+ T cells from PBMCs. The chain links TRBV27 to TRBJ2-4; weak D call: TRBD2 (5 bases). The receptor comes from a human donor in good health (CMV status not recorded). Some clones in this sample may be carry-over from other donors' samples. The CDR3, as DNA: TGTGCCAGCAGTACGGGGAACATTCAGTACTTC. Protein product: CASSTGNIQYF.